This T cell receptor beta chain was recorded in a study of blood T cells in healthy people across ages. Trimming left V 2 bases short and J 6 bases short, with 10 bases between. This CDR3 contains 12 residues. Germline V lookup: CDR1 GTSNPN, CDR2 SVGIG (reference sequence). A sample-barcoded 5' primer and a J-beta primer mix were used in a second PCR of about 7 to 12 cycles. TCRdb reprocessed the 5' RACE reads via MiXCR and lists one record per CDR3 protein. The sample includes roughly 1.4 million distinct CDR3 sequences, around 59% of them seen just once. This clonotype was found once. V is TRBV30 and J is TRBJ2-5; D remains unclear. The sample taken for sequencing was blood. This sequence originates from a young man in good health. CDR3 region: CAWSIFDQTQYF. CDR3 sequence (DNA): TGTGCCTGGAGTATTTTCGATCAGACCCAGTACTTC.